This paragraph covers one T cell receptor (beta chain) sequence. The antigen is undetermined. The record originates from a study of T cell responses to AZD1222 COVID-19 vaccine. Overall study findings and caveats: A mostly white British donor set with more females was recruited, and clonal diversity was possibly underestimated.

Using immunoSEQ multiplex PCR, the repertoire was profiled, and TCRdb retains in-frame clones only, with some absent. This table has approximately 99,000 clones, roughly 87% appearing once. The material sequenced was peripheral blood, taken on day 0 of MenACWY control vaccination. The clonotype was recovered from an adult in good health.

CDR3: CASSLLGGTNEKLFF. The CDR3 bases are TGTGCCAGCAGTTTATTGGGGGGAACTAATGAAAAACTGTTTTTT. The rearrangement joins TRBV28 to TRBJ1-4; D perhaps matches TRBD1 (5 bases). Trimming pared 1 base from V and 1 base from J, leaving 7 bases between. Germline CDR1 and CDR2: MDHEN and SYDVKM. The CDR3 has 15 residues.